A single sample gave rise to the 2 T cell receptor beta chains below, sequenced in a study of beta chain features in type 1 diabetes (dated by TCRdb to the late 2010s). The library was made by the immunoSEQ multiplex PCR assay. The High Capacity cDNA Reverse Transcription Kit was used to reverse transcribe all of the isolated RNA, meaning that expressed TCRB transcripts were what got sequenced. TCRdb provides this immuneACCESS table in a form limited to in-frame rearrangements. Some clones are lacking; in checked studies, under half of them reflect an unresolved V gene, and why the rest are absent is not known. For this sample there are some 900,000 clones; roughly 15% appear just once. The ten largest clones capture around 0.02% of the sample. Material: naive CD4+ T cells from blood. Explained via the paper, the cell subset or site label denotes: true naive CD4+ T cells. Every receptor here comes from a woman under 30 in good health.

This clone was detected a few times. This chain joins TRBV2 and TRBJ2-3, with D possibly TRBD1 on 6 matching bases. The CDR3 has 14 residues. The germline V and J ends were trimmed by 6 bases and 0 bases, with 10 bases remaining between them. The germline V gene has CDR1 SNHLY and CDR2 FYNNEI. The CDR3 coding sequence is TGTGCCAGCAGGGTGGACAGCAGCACAGATACGCAGTATTTT. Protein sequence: CASRVDSSTDTQYF.

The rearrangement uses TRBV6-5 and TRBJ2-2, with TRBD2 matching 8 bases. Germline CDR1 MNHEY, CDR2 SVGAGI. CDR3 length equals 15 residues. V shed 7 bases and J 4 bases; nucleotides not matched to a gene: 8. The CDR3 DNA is TGTGCCAGCAATACCGGGACTAGGGCCACCGGGGAGCTGTTTTTT. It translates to CASNTGTRATGELFF.